This T cell receptor beta chain comes out of a study of T-cell memory formation after mild COVID-19. MiXCR, applied by TCRdb to the 5' RACE reads, yields one record per CDR3 protein. The sample includes about 320,000 distinct CDR3 sequences, 13% to 15% seen only once; the top ten take around 20%. CDR3 length equals 18 residues. V was shortened by 6 bases and J by 0 bases, with 21 bases between the two germline ends. The germline CDR1 and CDR2 sequences are MNHEY and SVGAGI. The rearrangement links TRBV6-5 to TRBJ1-3; D might be TRBD1 (5 bases). The sequence derives from a man aged 18 to 35 who had mild COVID-19 (a few samples of this study predate the infection). Cell type and time point are not known. The specimen was PBMCs or a T cell subset sorted from them (not recorded which). This CDR3 is CASSQTETYYYSGNTIYF. The CDR3 bases are TGTGCCAGCAGCCAGACAGAGACTTACTACTACTCTGGAAACACCATATATTTT.